The rows below give T cell receptor beta chains drawn from one sample of a study of blood T cell repertoires in COVID-19. Assay used: immunoSEQ multiplex PCR; TCRdb lists only in-frame clones, some missing. The data hold 250,000 to 350,000 clones, with about nine tenths observed a single time. Source material: peripheral blood. All receptors come from a woman in her 40s who had recovered from COVID-19. CDR3s include the opening cysteine and the closing phenylalanine or tryptophan. D genes are given only for firm matches. Size is omitted from some rows. Given values are once, few, many or a class for expanded clones.

cdr3_length	v_call	d_call	clone_size	j_call	cdr3_aa	cdr3_nt
15	TRBV11-2	TRBD2	.	TRBJ2-3	CASSLGLADTDTQYF	TGTGCCAGCAGCTTAGGACTAGCGGACACAGATACGCAGTATTTT
16	TRBV11-2	TRBD1	.	TRBJ2-3	CASSFTGTGGTDTQYF	TGTGCCAGCAGCTTTACCGGGACAGGGGGCACAGATACGCAGTATTTT
13	TRBV12-3/TRBV12-4	.	.	TRBJ2-2	CASTPGEFGELFF	TGTGCCAGCACTCCGGGAGAATTCGGGGAGCTGTTTTTT
17	TRBV14	TRBD1	few	TRBJ1-2	CASSQGQTGARNYGYTF	TGTGCCAGCAGCCAAGGACAAACAGGGGCCCGAAACTATGGCTACACCTTC
15	TRBV14	.	.	TRBJ2-3	CASSQQQGRADTQYF	TGTGCCAGCAGCCAACAACAGGGACGGGCAGATACGCAGTATTTT
15	TRBV24-1	TRBD2	.	TRBJ2-3	CATSDIAGHADTQYF	TGTGCCACCAGTGACATAGCGGGACACGCAGATACGCAGTATTTT
17	TRBV9	TRBD2	.	TRBJ2-1	CASSSGLAGASYNEQFF	TGTGCCAGCAGCTCCGGACTAGCGGGAGCTTCCTACAATGAGCAGTTCTTC
16	TRBV7-2	.	.	TRBJ2-1	CASSLLAAPGPDEQFF	TGTGCCAGCAGCCTCTTAGCGGCCCCGGGGCCCGATGAGCAGTTCTTC
19	TRBV3-1/TRBV3-2	TRBD2	.	TRBJ2-5	CASSTQLAGAEFGQETQYF	TGTGCCAGCAGCACCCAACTAGCGGGAGCGGAATTCGGGCAGGAGACCCAGTACTTC
15	TRBV4-1	TRBD1	.	TRBJ2-1	CASSQDRGWANEQFF	TGCGCCAGCAGCCAAGACAGGGGGTGGGCTAATGAGCAGTTCTTC
14	TRBV6-5	.	once	TRBJ2-7	CASSPTRSAYEQYF	TGTGCCAGCAGCCCGACGAGGTCCGCCTACGAGCAGTACTTC
16	TRBV5-1	.	.	TRBJ2-1	CASSLAWASTFDEQFF	TGCGCCAGCAGCTTGGCCTGGGCTAGCACCTTCGATGAGCAGTTCTTC
14	TRBV11-3	.	.	TRBJ2-1	CASSLFDGDNEQFF	TGTGCCAGCAGCTTATTCGACGGAGACAATGAGCAGTTCTTC
14	TRBV4-1	.	.	TRBJ1-5	CASSQGGGGQPQHF	TGCGCCAGCAGCCAAGGGGGGGGTGGGCAGCCCCAGCATTTT
20	TRBV4-1	TRBD2	once	TRBJ2-7	CASSRESGTSGSPSSYEQYF	TGCGCCAGCAGCCGAGAATCCGGGACTAGCGGGAGCCCGAGCTCCTACGAGCAGTACTTC
16	TRBV24-1	.	.	TRBJ2-2	CATSDFKQGNTGELFF	TGTGCCACCAGTGATTTTAAACAGGGGAACACCGGGGAGCTGTTTTTT
15	TRBV7-6	.	.	TRBJ2-1	CASSLVGGAYNEQFF	TGTGCCAGCAGCTTAGTGGGCGGGGCCTACAATGAGCAGTTCTTC
14	TRBV30	.	.	TRBJ2-4	CAWSAGAPVNIQYF	TGTGCCTGGAGTGCGGGAGCCCCGGTAAACATTCAGTACTTC
13	TRBV20-1	.	.	TRBJ2-7	CSASVLGGYEQYF	TGCAGTGCTAGTGTGCTAGGGGGATACGAGCAGTACTTC
15	TRBV6-5	.	.	TRBJ2-7	CASRDQGVGGSPLYF	TGTGCCAGCAGGGATCAGGGGGTTGGGGGGAGCCCCTTGTACTTC
15	TRBV3-1/TRBV3-2	TRBD1	once	TRBJ2-7	CASSQNTGGFDEQYF	TGTGCCAGCAGCCAAAACACAGGGGGCTTTGACGAGCAGTACTTC
13	TRBV11-3	.	.	TRBJ2-1	CASSLDHGNEQFF	TGTGCCAGCAGCTTAGATCACGGGAATGAGCAGTTCTTC
14	TRBV24-1	.	.	TRBJ2-7	CATSDSERAYEQYF	TGTGCCACCAGTGATTCTGAGAGGGCCTACGAGCAGTACTTC